This T cell receptor (beta chain) was recovered during a study of cytomegalovirus exposure and HLA in healthy donors. The study, taken as a whole, reports: Per published reports, the classifier diagnosed cytomegalovirus status with high specificity and sensitivity. Associated with cytomegalovirus, according to the listing, were 150 to 200 TCR beta chains. Subsequent analysis showed first-cohort TCR clusters tending to co-occur in about 110 validation repertoires.

The ends were cut back, 5 bases at V and 2 bases at J, with 21 bases in the middle. The CDR3 runs 17 residues. Germline assignment: CDR1 SNHLY and CDR2 FYNNEI. Separation from the 666-subject first cohort characterized the roughly 120-subject validation cohort, to which the donors belonged. The data were produced by immunoSEQ multiplex PCR, yet TCRdb's version contains in-frame clones alone and is incomplete. The profile shows roughly 75,000 clones, over 85% of them singletons. To note about this clone: Its specificity is unknown.

This sequence originates from a man between 18 and 29 years old in good health and CMV-seropositive. The V gene is TRBV2, the J gene TRBJ1-2; tentative D call: TRBD1 (6 bases). The specimen was PBMCs. The CDR3 bases are TGTGCCAGCAGTCGATCAAACCCGGGACAACTGAACTATGGCTACACCTTC. This translates into CASSRSNPGQLNYGYTF.